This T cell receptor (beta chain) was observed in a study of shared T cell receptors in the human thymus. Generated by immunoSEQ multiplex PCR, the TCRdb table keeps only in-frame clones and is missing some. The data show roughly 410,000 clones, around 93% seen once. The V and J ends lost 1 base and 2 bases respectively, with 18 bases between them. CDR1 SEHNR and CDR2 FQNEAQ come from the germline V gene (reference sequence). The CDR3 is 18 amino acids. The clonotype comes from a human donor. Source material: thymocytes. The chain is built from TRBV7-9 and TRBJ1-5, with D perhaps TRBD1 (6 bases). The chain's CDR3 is CASSLGRGGGPRNQPQHF. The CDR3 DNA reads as TGTGCCAGCAGCTTAGGTAGAGGTGGGGGCCCTCGCAATCAGCCCCAGCATTTT. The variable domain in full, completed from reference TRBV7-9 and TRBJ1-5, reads DTGVSQNPRHKITKRGQNVTFRCDPISEHNRLYWYRQTLGQGPEFLTYFQNEAQLEKSRLLSDRFSAERPKGSFSTLEIQRTEQGDSAMYLCASSLGRGGGPRNQPQHFGDGTRLSIL.